There are a few counts of the clone carrying this T cell receptor (beta chain). These data come from a study of identical twins. Healthy Caucasians were all of the donors. TCRdb called the 5' RACE reads again in MiXCR, with one record for every CDR3 protein. The table shows 450,000 to 650,000 distinct CDR3 sequences, with 15% occurring only once. J lost 4 bases, V lost 1 base, and 14 bases had no gene match. Germline CDR1 and CDR2: LGHDT and YNNKEL (reference sequence). The CDR3 sequence is 20 residues long. These data were likewise used in another study, on yellow fever vaccine responses in identical twins.

Material: CD4+ T cells sorted from blood. The chain carries TRBV3-1 and TRBJ2-1; TRBD2 agrees at 12 bases. This clonotype originated in a woman aged 18-29 years in good health. Here the CDR3 reads CASSQGSRLAGGGVYNEQFF. The CDR3 DNA reads as TGTGCCAGCAGCCAAGGAAGTCGGCTAGCGGGAGGGGGCGTGTACAATGAGCAGTTCTTC.